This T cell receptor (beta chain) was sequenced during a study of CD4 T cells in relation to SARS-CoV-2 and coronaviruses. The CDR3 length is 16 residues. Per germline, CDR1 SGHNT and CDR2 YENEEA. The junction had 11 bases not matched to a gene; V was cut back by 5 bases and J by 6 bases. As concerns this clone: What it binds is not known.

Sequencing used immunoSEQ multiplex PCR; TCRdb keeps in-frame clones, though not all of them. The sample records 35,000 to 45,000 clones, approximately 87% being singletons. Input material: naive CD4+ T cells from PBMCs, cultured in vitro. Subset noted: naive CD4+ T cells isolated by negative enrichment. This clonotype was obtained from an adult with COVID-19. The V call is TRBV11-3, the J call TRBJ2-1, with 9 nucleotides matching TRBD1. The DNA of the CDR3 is TGTGCCAGCAGCAAAGGGACAGGGAAAAAAAGCAATGAGCAGTTCTTC. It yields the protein CASSKGTGKKSNEQFF.